The rows below give T cell receptor beta chains drawn from one sample of a study of neurological immune-mediated disorders. TCRdb re-called the 5' RACE reads through MiXCR, storing one row per CDR3 protein. Among about 53,000 distinct CDR3 sequences listed, approximately 8.4% were seen once. Sequencing was done on a sample of PBMCs. The receptors come from a woman in her thirties or forties in good health. The CDR3 runs from the conserved cysteine through the conserved F or W. D genes are given only for firm matches. Only some rows state a clone size, as once, few, many or a class for expanded clones.

TRBJ2-7,TRBV5-1,many,-,CASSPSMDDRYEQYF,TGCGCCAGCAGCCCATCCATGGACGATCGGTACGAGCAGTACTTC
TRBJ1-1,TRBV12-3/TRBV12-4,many,-,CASSFSRGGTEAFF,TGTGCCAGCAGTTTCTCCCGGGGGGGCACTGAAGCTTTCTTT
TRBJ2-7,TRBV5-1,many,-,CASSLGPLDRLSYEQYF,TGCGCCAGCAGCTTGGGGCCCCTGGACCGTTTATCCTACGAGCAGTACTTC
TRBJ2-1,TRBV7-2,many,-,CASSLVGVFGDEQFF,TGTGCCAGCAGCTTGGTGGGTGTCTTCGGCGATGAGCAGTTCTTC
TRBJ2-7,TRBV7-6,few,TRBD2,CASSLGRGDEQYF,TGTGCCAGCAGCTTAGGGCGGGGGGACGAGCAGTACTTC
TRBJ1-5,TRBV6-2/TRBV6-3,many,-,CASSSVGHQPQHF,TGTGCCAGCAGTTCGGTTGGGCATCAGCCCCAGCATTTT
TRBJ2-7,TRBV7-2,many,-,CASSPQGGGLSYEQYF,TGTGCCAGCAGCCCTCAGGGCGGTGGCCTCTCCTACGAGCAGTACTTC
TRBJ2-2,TRBV2,-,TRBD1,CASSDSLGQANTVELFF,TGTGCCAGCAGTGACAGCCTTGGACAGGCGAACACCGTGGAGCTGTTTTTT
TRBJ2-7,TRBV12-3/TRBV12-4,many,TRBD1,CASSPRTGQVEQYF,TGTGCCAGCAGTCCAAGGACAGGCCAAGTAGAGCAGTACTTC
TRBJ2-3,TRBV4-2,many,TRBD2,CASSQSLAGGTDTQYF,TGTGCCAGCAGCCAGTCACTAGCGGGGGGCACAGATACGCAGTATTTT
TRBJ1-2,TRBV18,many,-,CASSRGASGGYTF,TGTGCCAGCTCACGAGGGGCCTCGGGTGGCTACACCTTC
TRBJ1-5,TRBV10-3,many,-,CAISESGGNQPQHF,TGTGCCATCAGTGAGTCTGGGGGCAATCAGCCCCAGCATTTT
TRBJ2-1,TRBV3-1,-,-,CASSQDWGRVSHEQFF,TGTGCCAGCAGCCAAGATTGGGGCCGTGTCAGCCATGAGCAGTTCTTC
TRBJ2-1,TRBV6-5,many,-,CASSPRNFVDEQFF,TGTGCCAGCAGCCCGCGCAATTTTGTCGATGAGCAGTTCTTC
TRBJ1-2,TRBV20-1,many,TRBD1,CSAPTGAYGYTF,TGCAGTGCTCCGACAGGGGCCTATGGCTACACCTTC
TRBJ2-7,TRBV2,-,-,CASRESGLTAHEQNF,TGTGCCAGCAGAGAATCCGGCCTCACGGCCCACGAGCAGAACTTC
TRBJ2-2,TRBV9,many,TRBD2,CASSVAGGVYTGELFF,TGTGCCAGCAGCGTCGCCGGGGGGGTTTACACCGGGGAGCTGTTTTTT
TRBJ2-1,TRBV7-2,many,TRBD2,CASSLLQLAVNNEQFF,TGTGCCAGCAGCTTACTCCAACTAGCGGTAAACAATGAGCAGTTCTTC
TRBJ2-7,TRBV7-2,many,TRBD2,CASRPGGLAGVEQYF,TGTGCCAGCAGGCCCGGGGGGCTAGCGGGAGTCGAGCAGTACTTC
TRBJ2-1,TRBV7-9,many,TRBD1,CASSSPPGQGYNEQFF,TGTGCCAGCAGCTCCCCCCCGGGACAGGGTTACAATGAGCAGTTCTTC
TRBJ2-1,TRBV27,medium-sized,TRBD2,CASSLSGGAGGEQFF,TGTGCCAGCAGTTTGAGCGGGGGGGCCGGAGGGGAGCAGTTCTTC
TRBJ2-1,TRBV5-1,many,TRBD1,CASSPAVVAGGNYNEQFF,TGCGCCAGCAGCCCGGCGGTGGTAGCAGGGGGCAATTACAATGAGCAGTTCTTC